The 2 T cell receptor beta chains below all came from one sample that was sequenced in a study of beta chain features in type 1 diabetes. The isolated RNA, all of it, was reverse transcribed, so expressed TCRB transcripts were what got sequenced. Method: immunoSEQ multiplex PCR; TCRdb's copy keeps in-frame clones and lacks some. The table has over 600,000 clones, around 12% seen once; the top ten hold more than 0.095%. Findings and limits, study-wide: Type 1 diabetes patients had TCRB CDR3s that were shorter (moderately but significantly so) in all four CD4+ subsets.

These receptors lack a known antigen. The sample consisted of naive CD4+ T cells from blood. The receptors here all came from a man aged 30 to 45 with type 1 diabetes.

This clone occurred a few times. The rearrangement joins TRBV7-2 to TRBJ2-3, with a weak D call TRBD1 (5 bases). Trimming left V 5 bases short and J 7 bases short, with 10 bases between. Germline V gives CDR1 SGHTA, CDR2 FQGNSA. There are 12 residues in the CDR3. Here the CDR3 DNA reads TGTGCCAGCAGCCCACAGGTACATACGCAGTATTTT. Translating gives CASSPQVHTQYF. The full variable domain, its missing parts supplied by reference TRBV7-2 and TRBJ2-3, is GAGVSQSPSNKVTEKGKDVELRCDPISGHTALYWYRQSLGQGLEFLIYFQGNSAPDKSGLPSDRFSAERTGGSVSTLTIQRTQQEDSAVYLCASSPQVHTQYFGPGTRLTVL.

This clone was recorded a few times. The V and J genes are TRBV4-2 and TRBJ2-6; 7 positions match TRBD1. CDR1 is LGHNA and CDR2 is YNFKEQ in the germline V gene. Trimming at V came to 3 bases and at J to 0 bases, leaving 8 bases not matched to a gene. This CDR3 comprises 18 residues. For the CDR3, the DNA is TGTGCCAGCAGCCAGGCGTATGGGGACAGCTCTGGGGCCAACGTCCTGACTTTC. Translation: CASSQAYGDSSGANVLTF.